These 16 T cell receptor beta chains originate from one sample sequenced in a study of vaccination and CD4 T cells after COVID-19. TCRdb redid the calling of the PCR reads with MiXCR, one entry per CDR3 protein. Of 20,000 to 25,000 distinct CDR3 sequences listed, approximately 57% are singletons. Source: CD4+ T cells from blood, taken before SARS-CoV-2 vaccination. These receptors came from a human donor who had recovered from COVID-19.

CDR3 region: CATSTGVEQFF. The CDR3 DNA follows: TGTGCCACCTCGACAGGGGTCGAGCAGTTCTTC. The chain recombines TRBV10-3 with TRBJ2-1; TRBD1 aligns across 8 bases. V gave up 10 bases and J gave up 10 bases; unmatched junction bases: 6. CDR3 length: 11 residues. From germline, CDR1 is ENHRY and CDR2 SYGVKD.

The CDR3 region is CASSNRGPYGYTF. The CDR3 nucleotides are TGTGCCAGCAGCAATAGGGGGCCCTATGGCTACACCTTC. This chain connects TRBV7-9 to TRBJ1-2, with 7 bases aligning to TRBD1. The germline CDR1 and CDR2 sequences are SEHNR and FQNEAQ (reference sequence). The trim removed 5 bases at V and 4 bases at J, leaving 4 bases unmatched. The CDR3 totals 13 residues.

This clonotype was observed a handful of times. The rearrangement joins TRBV2 to TRBJ1-5; D ambiguous. CDR1 SNHLY and CDR2 FYNNEI come from the germline V gene. Trimming left V 4 bases short and J 0 bases short, with 13 bases between. This CDR3 spans 16 amino acids. The CDR3 sequence: CASSVGEDYSNQPQHF. CDR3 bases: TGTGCCAGCAGTGTTGGGGAGGACTATAGCAATCAGCCCCAGCATTTT.

This clonotype occurred a few times. This chain connects TRBV7-6 to TRBJ1-2; D is uncertain. The V end was cut by 1 base, the J end by 8 bases, with 11 bases between. This CDR3 is built from 13 residues. CDR1 and CDR2 from the germline V gene are SGHVS and FNYEAQ. This chain's CDR3 is CASSLDRDGGYTF. CDR3 coding DNA: TGTGCCAGCAGCTTAGATCGGGATGGGGGCTACACCTTC.

CDR3 bases: TGTGCCAGCAGTGAAGCGCTACACTTAACCAATGAGCAGTTCTTC. Translating gives CASSEALHLTNEQFF. The rearrangement links TRBV6-1 to TRBJ2-1; D gene uncertain. The CDR3 consists of 15 residues. Trimming shortened V by 0 bases and J by 6 bases, and 12 bases separated the two germline ends. Germline V gene lookup returns CDR1 MNHNS and CDR2 SASEGT.

V is TRBV2 and J is TRBJ2-7; D gene unclear. The CDR3 runs 14 residues. Germline CDR1 and CDR2: SNHLY and FYNNEI. The V and J ends lost 6 bases and 2 bases respectively, with 14 bases between them. The CDR3 loop is CASSRTPTTYEQYF. In DNA, the CDR3 is TGTGCCAGCAGCCGGACCCCGACAACCTACGAGCAGTACTTC.

The chain is built from TRBV7-8 and TRBJ2-7; D is undetermined. Germline CDR1 is SGHVS and CDR2 is FQNEAQ. V was pared by 5 bases and J by 4 bases, with 15 bases between. The CDR3 has 14 amino acids. The CDR3 sequence: CASSPPPGRYEQYF. The CDR3 DNA is TGTGCCAGCAGCCCCCCCCCCGGCAGGTACGAGCAGTACTTC.

The genes are TRBV7-9 and TRBJ2-1; the match to TRBD2 covers 7 bases. This CDR3 is 17 amino acids long. After removal of 6 bases from V and 6 bases from J, the junction contained 17 bases not matched to a gene. From germline, CDR1 is SEHNR and CDR2 FQNEAQ (reference sequence). The CDR3 bases are TGTGCCAGCAGTAACACGAGAGCGGGACCGGTAGGCAATGAGCAGTTCTTC. Residues: CASSNTRAGPVGNEQFF. Variable domain in full (rest from reference TRBV7-9 and TRBJ2-1): DTGVSQNPRHKITKRGQNVTFRCDPISEHNRLYWYRQTLGQGPEFLTYFQNEAQLEKSRLLSDRFSAERPKGSFSTLEIQRTEQGDSAMYLCASSNTRAGPVGNEQFFGPGTRLTVL.

The chain has TRBV30 and TRBJ1-6; 7 positions match TRBD1. This CDR3 region has 13 residues. The V segment lost 8 bases and the J segment 9 bases; nucleotides outside the gene matches: 10. Germline loops: CDR1 GTSNPN, CDR2 SVGIG (reference sequence). The CDR3 reads CATQGLMGSPLHF. CDR3 DNA: TGTGCCACACAGGGGCTGATGGGTTCACCCCTCCACTTT.

The chain is built from TRBV6-4 and TRBJ1-5; D is unclear. Germline V gene data show CDR1 as MRHNA and CDR2 as SNTAGT. The CDR3 is 14 residues long. V lost 4 bases to trimming and J lost 0 bases, with 7 bases between them. CDR3 in amino acids: CASSVSYSNQPQHF. In DNA, the CDR3 is TGTGCCAGCAGTGTTAGCTATAGCAATCAGCCCCAGCATTTT.

The V gene is TRBV6-1, the J gene TRBJ2-5; 8 bases are shared with TRBD2. Germline trimming cut 0 bases from V and 1 base from J; bases unmatched to any gene: 4. CDR3 length equals 16 residues. Germline CDR1 is MNHNS and CDR2 is SASEGT. The CDR3 loop is CASSEAPSGPQETQYF. CDR3 DNA: TGTGCCAGCAGTGAAGCCCCTAGCGGGCCCCAAGAGACCCAGTACTTC.

This clonotype was recorded a few times. The rearrangement uses TRBV15 and TRBJ1-5; unclear D gene. Trimming took off 5 bases at V and 0 bases at J, with 17 bases between the two ends. CDR1 is LNHNV and CDR2 is YYDKDF in the germline V gene (reference sequence). This CDR3 comprises 17 residues. CDR3 DNA sequence: TGTGCCACCAGCCGAAAAAATGGGAGAATTAGCAATCAGCCCCAGCATTTT. It yields the protein CATSRKNGRISNQPQHF.

A few counts support this clonotype. This sequence joins TRBV20-1 and TRBJ2-3; 7 bases line up with TRBD1. CDR3 length equals 16 residues. The J segment lost 3 bases and the V segment lost 2 bases, leaving 11 bases of the junction unmatched. Germline values: CDR1 DFQATT, CDR2 SNEGSKA (reference sequence). CDR3 sequence reads: CSARTPGQRGTDTQYF. CDR3 bases: TGCAGTGCTAGAACACCGGGACAGAGGGGGACAGATACGCAGTATTTT.

J is TRBJ1-1 and V is TRBV6-1; TRBD1 matches 8 bases. The CDR3 loop spans 14 amino acids. Trimming removed 7 bases from V and 0 bases from J; junction bases left unmatched: 4. The germline CDR1 and CDR2 sequences are MNHNS and SASEGT. The CDR3 nucleotides are TGTGCCAGCACACAGGACAGGGTGAACACTGAAGCTTTCTTT. It yields the protein CASTQDRVNTEAFF.

For the CDR3, the DNA is TGTGCCAGCAGTCGGGACAGGGGATTCTTTCAGCCCCAGCATTTT. Translating it yields CASSRDRGFFQPQHF. J is TRBJ1-5 and V is TRBV6-1, with 10 nucleotides matching TRBD1. Germline trimming cut 5 bases from V and 6 bases from J; bases unmatched to any gene: 7. The CDR3 is 15 residues long. CDR1 and CDR2 from the germline V gene are MNHNS and SASEGT.

This clonotype appeared a few times. This chain links TRBV6-2 or TRBV6-3 with TRBJ1-1; 8 nucleotides match TRBD1. The trim removed 10 bases at V and 5 bases at J, leaving 6 bases unmatched. Germline values: CDR1 MNHEY, CDR2 SVGEGT. This CDR3 is built from 12 residues. The CDR3 loop is CATDRGGTEAFF. The DNA for the CDR3 is TGTGCCACCGACAGGGGTGGGACTGAAGCTTTCTTT.